The 28 T cell receptor beta chains below were found in one sample sequenced in a study of cytomegalovirus exposure and HLA in healthy donors. Profiled with immunoSEQ multiplex PCR; TCRdb holds only in-frame clones, not every one. The sample shows about 200,000 clones, 70% to 90% of them seen only once. Sequencing input: PBMCs. These receptors originate from a woman aged 18-29 years in good health and CMV-seronegative.

This clone was seen just once. The rearrangement joins TRBV28 to TRBJ1-5; the D gene is possibly TRBD1 (6 bases). CDR3 length equals 17 residues. Deletions cut 3 bases from V and 0 bases from J, with 15 bases between. Germline V CDR1 and CDR2: MDHEN, SYDVKM. CDR3 DNA sequence: TGTGCCAGCAGTTTCGCCACAGGGATTCTTAGCAATCAGCCCCAGCATTTT. Amino acids: CASSFATGILSNQPQHF.

The chain has TRBV6-5 and TRBJ2-7, with 7 bases fitting TRBD1. V shed 0 bases, J shed 3 bases, and the junction held 5 bases outside the gene matches. The CDR3 sequence is 15 residues long. The germline gives CDR1 MNHEY, CDR2 SVGAGI. CDR3 sequence (DNA): TGTGCCAGCAGTTACTCCCACTCAGGGGGCTACGAGCAGTACTTC. This sequence encodes CASSYSHSGGYEQYF.

The V gene is TRBV5-6, the J gene TRBJ1-4; TRBD1 agrees at 7 bases. The CDR3 extends over 16 amino acids. V gave up 5 bases and J gave up 4 bases; unmatched junction bases: 11. Germline V gene data show CDR1 as SGHDT and CDR2 as YYEEEE. The CDR3 nucleotides read TGTGCCAGCAGTTACGACAGGGTCGTAGGTAATGAAAAACTGTTTTTT. Amino acid sequence: CASSYDRVVGNEKLFF.

The chain carries TRBV4-2 and TRBJ1-1, with D unresolved. V shed 1 base and J shed 1 base, with 10 bases lying between them. Germline V gene lookup returns CDR1 LGHNA and CDR2 YNFKEQ. CDR3 length equals 15 residues. The CDR3: CASSQAPRENTEAFF. The CDR3 DNA reads as TGTGCCAGCAGCCAAGCACCTAGGGAGAACACTGAAGCTTTCTTT.

This chain links TRBV5-1 with TRBJ2-3, with 11 bases lining up with TRBD2. CDR3 length: 16 residues. After removal of 1 base from V and 4 bases from J, the junction contained 5 bases not matched to a gene. CDR1 SGHRS and CDR2 YFSETQ come from the germline V gene. CDR3 loop: CASSLTTSGIADTQYF. The CDR3 bases are TGCGCCAGCAGCTTGACGACTAGCGGGATTGCAGATACGCAGTATTTT.

The CDR3 DNA follows: TGTGCCAGTAGTTCCAATCCGTTCTCGCTGGAACCCCAGCATTTT. It specifies CASSSNPFSLEPQHF. This chain joins TRBV19 and TRBJ1-5; no definite D call. Trimming removed 5 bases from V and 10 bases from J, with 21 bases in between. The CDR3 is 15 residues long. Germline lookup yields CDR1 LNHDA and CDR2 SQIVND (reference sequence). Based on the CDR3 plus reference TRBV19 and TRBJ1-5, the full variable domain is DGGITQSPKYLFRKEGQNVTLSCEQNLNHDAMYWYRQDPGQGLRLIYYSQIVNDFQKGDIAEGYSVSREKKESFPLTVTSAQKNPTAFYLCASSSNPFSLEPQHFGDGTRLSIL.

J is TRBJ1-5 and V is TRBV29-1; TRBD1 might be the D (6 bases). Per germline, CDR1 SQVTM and CDR2 ANQGSEA. This CDR3 comprises 14 residues. V lost 4 bases and J lost 2, with 12 bases in between. For the CDR3, the DNA is TGCAGCGTTGGGGTGGGGGGCGGCAATCAGCCCCAGCATTTT. Residues: CSVGVGGGNQPQHF.

This sequence joins TRBV5-4 and TRBJ1-1, with D maybe TRBD1 (5 bases). In germline, CDR1 is SGHNT, CDR2 YYREEE (reference sequence). This CDR3 is built from 16 residues. Trimming took off 4 bases at V and 7 bases at J, with 23 bases between the two ends. This CDR3 reads CASSRGFRQSKGEAFF. DNA of the CDR3: TGTGCCAGCAGCAGGGGCTTCAGACAGTCTAAAGGTGAAGCTTTCTTT.

J is TRBJ2-2 and V is TRBV30; D is unclear. The germline V gene has CDR1 GTSNPN and CDR2 SVGIG (reference sequence). The CDR3 sequence is 15 residues long. V gave up 1 base and J gave up 3 bases, with 12 bases separating them. For the CDR3, the DNA is TGTGCCTGGAGTGGGCCCTCCCTCGACACCGGGGAGCTGTTTTTT. It yields the protein CAWSGPSLDTGELFF.

This clone occurred a few times. The chain links TRBV7-3 to TRBJ2-5, with a tentative D call TRBD1 (6 bases). The germline CDR1 and CDR2 sequences are SGHTA and FQGTGA. The CDR3 spans 13 residues. V lost 4 bases to trimming and J lost 6 bases, with 12 bases between them. This CDR3 is CASSSQGKQTQYF. The CDR3 bases are TGTGCCAGCAGCTCTCAGGGGAAACAGACCCAGTACTTC.

The chain couples TRBV4-1 to TRBJ2-7, with D possibly being TRBD1 or TRBD2 (7 bases each). V shed 0 bases and J shed 6 bases, with 18 bases lying between them. Germline assignment: CDR1 MGHRA and CDR2 YSYEKL. CDR3 length: 16 amino acids. CDR3 bases: TGCGCCAGCAGCCAAGAAGGCGCCCCAGGGGGGGGCGAGCAGTACTTC. Translated, it gives CASSQEGAPGGGEQYF.

The chain employs TRBV2 and TRBJ1-1; D not certain. Germline V lookup: CDR1 SNHLY, CDR2 FYNNEI. V was shortened by 2 bases and J by 6 bases, with 4 bases between the two germline ends. The CDR3 extends over 11 amino acids. The CDR3 reads CASSERAEAFF. The CDR3 bases are TGTGCCAGCAGTGAAAGGGCTGAAGCTTTCTTT.

The chain recombines TRBV9 with TRBJ2-1; possible D gene TRBD2, 6 bases. The CDR3 runs 14 residues. Germline V gene data show CDR1 as SGDLS and CDR2 as YYNGEE. V dropped 3 bases and J dropped 13 bases, with 20 bases sitting between them. CDR3 bases: TGTGCCAGCAGCGAGTCGGGAGTCTCGCCCTCCCAGTTCTTC. Translating it yields CASSESGVSPSQFF.

The chain is built from TRBV5-5 and TRBJ1-5; 7 bases are shared with TRBD1. The V gene end was trimmed by 2 bases and the J gene end by 3 bases; junction bases not matched to a gene: 11. The CDR3 is 17 residues long. Germline CDR1 and CDR2: SGHKS and YYEKEE (reference sequence). The DNA of the CDR3 is TGTGCCAGCAGCTTAGGGACAGCGAGCCGCAACAATCAGCCCCAGCATTTT. Amino acids: CASSLGTASRNNQPQHF.

This rearrangement joins TRBV15 to TRBJ2-6; 8 nucleotides agree with TRBD2. The ends lost 5 bases at V and 6 bases at J; junction bases unmatched: 6. This CDR3 has 15 residues. Germline V gives CDR1 LNHNV, CDR2 YYDKDF (reference sequence). The CDR3 is CATSFGRATANVLTF. Written as DNA, the CDR3 is TGTGCCACCAGCTTCGGGAGGGCGACGGCCAACGTCCTGACTTTC.

This clone was seen a single time. The V gene is TRBV29-1, the J gene TRBJ2-7; 10 nucleotides agree with TRBD1. This CDR3 region has 14 residues. J gave up 2 bases and V 7 bases, and 8 bases lay outside the gene matches. Germline values: CDR1 SQVTM, CDR2 ANQGSEA. The CDR3 DNA sequence: TGCAGCGCCGGGACAGGGGATGGGCCCTACGAGCAGTACTTC. Encoded protein: CSAGTGDGPYEQYF.

The rearrangement uses TRBV5-6 and TRBJ1-5, with D hard to call. The CDR3 is 13 amino acids. The V gene lost 2 bases and the J gene lost 11 bases, with 14 bases spanning the gap. Germline V gives CDR1 SGHDT, CDR2 YYEEEE. CDR3 nucleotide sequence: TGTGCCAGCAGCTTTAATCTAGGACCGGCCCAGCATTTT. Protein: CASSFNLGPAQHF.

As regards this clone: The junction does not match germline at one end; this may be a read error. The rearrangement links TRBV2 to TRBJ2-1; unclear D gene. The CDR3 has 9 amino acids. CDR1 is SNHLY and CDR2 is FYNNEI in the germline V gene. As DNA, the CDR3 is TGTGCCAGCGGAACAGAACTGGTCTTC. Protein sequence: CASGTELVF.

This chain uses TRBV19 with TRBJ2-2; 10 bases are shared with TRBD1. The germline V gene encodes CDR1 LNHDA and CDR2 SQIVND (reference sequence). CDR3 length: 15 amino acids. Germline trimming cut 5 bases from V and 8 bases from J; bases unmatched to any gene: 8. The CDR3 sequence: CASSVLTGGTGELFF. The CDR3 DNA follows: TGTGCCAGTAGTGTGCTGACAGGGGGCACGGGGGAGCTGTTTTTT.

The chain employs TRBV11-2 and TRBJ1-1; D might be TRBD1 (5 bases). CDR3 length: 13 residues. Trimming removed 5 bases at V and 4 bases at J, with 11 bases between. Germline CDR1 is SGHAT and CDR2 is FQNNGV. CDR3 bases: TGTGCCAGCAGCGGACAAGCCCGCACTGAAGCTTTCTTT. It encodes CASSGQARTEAFF.

V and J are TRBV6-1 and TRBJ2-1; possibly TRBD2 for D (6 bases). The CDR3 extends over 16 amino acids. Germline assignment: CDR1 MNHNS and CDR2 SASEGT. Trimming left V 1 base short and J 1 base short, with 11 bases between. The CDR3 here is CASSEVGGGSYNEQFF. The CDR3 nucleotides read TGTGCCAGCAGTGAAGTCGGGGGAGGATCCTACAATGAGCAGTTCTTC.

This clone was picked up one time. V usage is TRBV5-1 and J usage is TRBJ2-5; 8 bases line up with TRBD1. This CDR3 has 15 residues. Germline V gene lookup returns CDR1 SGHRS and CDR2 YFSETQ. V shed 0 bases, J shed 5 bases, and the junction held 6 bases outside the gene matches. The CDR3 bases are TGCGCCAGCAGCTTGGCCCAGGGGGCGGAGGAGACCCAGTACTTC. Translation gives CASSLAQGAEETQYF.

The gene calls are TRBV4-1 and TRBJ2-2, with 12 bases aligning to TRBD2. The ends lost 1 base at V and 9 bases at J; junction bases unmatched: 3. CDR1 and CDR2 (germline): MGHRA, YSYEKL. The CDR3 is made up of 15 amino acids. The CDR3 loop reads CASSQGTSGVRELFF. DNA of the CDR3: TGCGCCAGCAGCCAAGGGACTAGCGGGGTCCGGGAGCTGTTTTTT.

The CDR3 here is CASSYENNREGEQYF. The CDR3 DNA is TGTGCCAGCAGCTACGAAAATAACAGGGAGGGGGAGCAGTACTTC. The chain is built from TRBV5-4 and TRBJ2-7, with a tentative D call TRBD2 (7 bases). This CDR3 region has 15 residues. V dropped 3 bases and J dropped 7 bases, with 20 bases sitting between them. Germline loops: CDR1 SGHNT, CDR2 YYREEE (reference sequence).

V and J are TRBV12-5 and TRBJ1-1; 11 bases are a match to TRBD1. CDR1 is LGHNT and CDR2 is FRNRAP in the germline V gene. CDR3 size: 16 residues. The ends lost 4 bases at V and 2 bases at J; junction bases unmatched: 6. CDR3 in DNA: TGTGCTAGTGGTTCTAGGACAGGGGGCCGAAACACTGAAGCTTTCTTT. Translating gives CASGSRTGGRNTEAFF.

The chain combines TRBV5-1 with TRBJ2-3, with D perhaps matching TRBD2 (6 bases). CDR3 length equals 16 residues. Trimming cost V 0 bases and J 1 base, with 12 bases left between them. Per the germline V gene, CDR1 is SGHRS and CDR2 is YFSETQ. The CDR3 region is CASSLAGSGRTDTQYF. CDR3 in DNA: TGCGCCAGCAGCTTGGCCGGTAGCGGCCGCACAGATACGCAGTATTTT.

The V and J genes are TRBV11-3 and TRBJ2-2; D may be TRBD1 or TRBD2 (5 bases each). The V end was cut by 6 bases, the J end by 7 bases, with 15 bases between. This CDR3 has 14 residues. CDR1 SGHNT and CDR2 YENEEA come from the germline V gene. CDR3 protein: CASSKGQRDGELFF. The CDR3 DNA follows: TGTGCCAGCAGTAAGGGGCAGAGGGACGGGGAGCTGTTTTTT.

The chain employs TRBV30 and TRBJ1-1; a weak D match, TRBD1 (5 bases). This CDR3 has 14 amino acids. Trimming pared 2 bases from V and 5 bases from J, leaving 15 bases between. Germline loops: CDR1 GTSNPN, CDR2 SVGIG (reference sequence). This CDR3 reads CAWSPGGVTTEAFF. The CDR3 nucleotides are TGTGCCTGGAGTCCTGGAGGGGTTACGACTGAAGCTTTCTTT.